Presented here are 30 T cell receptor beta chains from one specimen sequenced in a study of blood T cell repertoires in COVID-19. This table comes from immunoSEQ multiplex PCR, and its TCRdb copy is limited to in-frame clones, with some not included. The sample has approximately 210,000 clones, roughly 90% seen once. Sequencing was performed on peripheral blood. The receptors were gathered from a man in his 70s with acute or convalescent COVID-19.

The rearrangement joins TRBV7-3 to TRBJ1-2; TRBD1 agrees at 7 bases. After removal of 5 bases from V and 2 bases from J, the junction contained 2 bases not matched to a gene. The germline V gene has CDR1 SGHTA and CDR2 FQGTGA. The CDR3 totals 13 residues. The CDR3 DNA is TGTGCCAGCAGCCAGACAGGGAACTATGGCTACACCTTC. It is translated as CASSQTGNYGYTF.

V usage is TRBV25-1 and J usage is TRBJ2-6, with D tentatively TRBD1 (6 bases). Trimming removed 7 bases at V and 2 bases at J, with 9 bases between. Per the germline V gene, CDR1 is MGHDK and CDR2 is SYGVNS. The CDR3 contains 14 residues. This CDR3 reads CASTRGTGANVLTF. The CDR3 coding sequence is TGTGCCAGCACTAGGGGGACTGGGGCCAACGTCCTGACTTTC.

The chain combines TRBV28 with TRBJ1-6, with D perhaps matching TRBD1 (5 bases). Trimming removed 5 bases at V and 10 bases at J, with 18 bases between. This CDR3 has 15 residues. Germline CDR1 and CDR2: MDHEN and SYDVKM. This chain's CDR3 is CASSTTEPGGSPLHF. The CDR3 DNA reads as TGTGCCAGCAGTACGACAGAGCCCGGTGGATCACCCCTCCACTTT.

The V call is TRBV6-2 or TRBV6-3, the J call TRBJ1-1; 7 bases agree with TRBD1. Germline trimming cut 5 bases from V and 1 base from J; bases unmatched to any gene: 10. Germline CDR1 is MNHEY and CDR2 is SVGEGT. The CDR3 consists of 16 residues. This CDR3 reads CASSRDRLMRNTEAFF. Written as DNA, the CDR3 is TGTGCCAGCAGTCGGGACAGACTAATGAGGAACACTGAAGCTTTCTTT.

This chain joins TRBV11-3 and TRBJ2-1; D is unresolved. V was clipped by 2 bases and J by 13 bases, with 15 bases between them. The CDR3 runs to 13 residues. From germline, CDR1 is SGHNT and CDR2 YENEEA. DNA for the CDR3: TGTGCCAGCAGCTTATTTCCGGCTGGAGATCAGTTCTTC. This codes for CASSLFPAGDQFF.

The J gene is TRBJ2-7, the V gene TRBV5-4; D is perhaps TRBD1 (6 bases). CDR1 is SGHNT and CDR2 is YYREEE in the germline V gene (reference sequence). This CDR3 is 13 amino acids long. The V end lost 4 bases, the J end lost 1 base, and 9 bases lay between the germline ends. CDR3 region: CASSLQGSYEQYF. The DNA of the CDR3 is TGTGCCAGCAGCCTACAGGGATCCTACGAGCAGTACTTC.

The genes are TRBV11-2 and TRBJ2-3; D might be TRBD1 (5 bases). This CDR3 comprises 12 residues. Deletions cut 4 bases from V and 6 bases from J, with 8 bases between. The germline CDR1 and CDR2 sequences are SGHAT and FQNNGV. The chain's CDR3 is CASSSYRDTQYF. The CDR3 DNA reads as TGTGCCAGCAGCTCCTACAGGGATACGCAGTATTTT.

The chain recombines TRBV7-3 with TRBJ2-6; D might be TRBD2 (7 bases). This CDR3 comprises 19 residues. In germline, CDR1 is SGHTA, CDR2 FQGTGA. With 4 bases removed from V and 2 bases from J, the gap between germline ends came to 21 bases. The CDR3 sequence is CASSSAEGGGAAGANVLTF. The DNA of the CDR3 is TGTGCCAGCAGCTCCGCTGAGGGAGGGGGTGCCGCTGGGGCCAACGTCCTGACTTTC.

V usage is TRBV7-3 and J usage is TRBJ1-1, with no clear D. V was trimmed by 0 bases and J by 11 bases, leaving 13 bases between them. CDR3 length: 13 residues. Germline CDR1 and CDR2: SGHTA and FQGTGA. The CDR3 coding sequence is TGTGCCAGCAGCTTAACGTCCCTCAGGCCGGCTTTCTTT. Protein product: CASSLTSLRPAFF.

The gene calls are TRBV19 and TRBJ1-1, with unresolved D. This CDR3 comprises 14 residues. From germline, CDR1 is LNHDA and CDR2 SQIVND (reference sequence). Trimming left V 8 bases short and J 1 base short, with 14 bases between. The DNA of the CDR3 is TGTGCCAGTCGAAGTCGGGAAACGAACACTGAAGCTTTCTTT. It codes for CASRSRETNTEAFF.

The CDR3 spells CASSWDRNTDTQYF. DNA of the CDR3: TGTGCCAGCAGCTGGGACAGGAACACAGATACGCAGTATTTT. The J gene is TRBJ2-3, the V gene TRBV7-9, with 8 nucleotides matching TRBD1. Per the germline V gene, CDR1 is SEHNR and CDR2 is FQNEAQ (reference sequence). CDR3 length: 14 residues. The junction had 2 bases not matched to a gene; V was cut back by 4 bases and J by 2 bases. The full variable domain, its missing parts supplied by reference TRBV7-9 and TRBJ2-3, is DTGVSQNPRHKITKRGQNVTFRCDPISEHNRLYWYRQTLGQGPEFLTYFQNEAQLEKSRLLSDRFSAERPKGSFSTLEIQRTEQGDSAMYLCASSWDRNTDTQYFGPGTRLTVL.

This chain links TRBV10-2 with TRBJ1-2; TRBD1 is a possible D gene (6 bases). Germline V gene sequence: CDR1 WSHSY, CDR2 SAAADI. The CDR3 is made up of 14 amino acids. V was pared by 6 bases and J by 2 bases, with 13 bases between. This CDR3 is CASSEGGMNYGYTF. The CDR3 nucleotides read TGCGCCAGCAGCGAGGGGGGGATGAACTATGGCTACACCTTC.

This clone was found a few times. V and J are TRBV29-1 and TRBJ2-1; TRBD1 matches 8 bases. Germline V gene lookup returns CDR1 SQVTM and CDR2 ANQGSEA. This CDR3 spans 13 amino acids. Trimming at V came to 2 bases and at J to 7 bases, leaving 4 bases not matched to a gene. CDR3 residues: CSVETGGDNEQFF. DNA for the CDR3: TGCAGCGTTGAAACAGGGGGAGATAATGAGCAGTTCTTC.

The chain carries TRBV5-1 and TRBJ2-7; 7 nucleotides match TRBD2. The CDR3 contains 14 residues. V lost 3 bases to trimming and J lost 2 bases; unmatched junction nucleotides: 5. The germline gives CDR1 SGHRS, CDR2 YFSETQ. The CDR3 sequence is CASSSGGGTYEQYF. CDR3 nucleotide sequence: TGCGCCAGCAGCTCTGGGGGGGGAACCTACGAGCAGTACTTC.

The chain couples TRBV6-1 to TRBJ2-7; TRBD1 aligns across 8 bases. The CDR3 runs 15 residues. The V and J ends lost 2 bases and 5 bases, in that order; junction bases with no gene match: 8. In germline, CDR1 is MNHNS, CDR2 SASEGT. As DNA, the CDR3 is TGTGCCAGCAGTGAAATCTCAGGGGGCGGCGACGAGCAGTACTTC. It translates to CASSEISGGGDEQYF.

The V call is TRBV28, the J call TRBJ1-5; D not certain. Germline CDR1 is MDHEN and CDR2 is SYDVKM. The CDR3 has 14 amino acids. Trimming stripped 2 bases from V and 5 bases from J, with 10 bases between. DNA for the CDR3: TGTGCCAGCAGTTTAACACAGAATTATCAGCCCCAGCATTTT. It codes for CASSLTQNYQPQHF.

The gene calls are TRBV29-1 and TRBJ2-7; 7 bases match TRBD1. Germline CDR1 SQVTM, CDR2 ANQGSEA. J was trimmed by 0 bases and V by 3 bases; bases with no gene match: 2. The CDR3 contains 13 residues. The CDR3 DNA is TGCAGCGTTGAGGCAGGGGGCTCCTACGAGCAGTACTTC. This sequence encodes CSVEAGGSYEQYF.

V is TRBV11-3 and J is TRBJ2-2; 7 nucleotides match TRBD1. Germline-derived CDR1 and CDR2 are SGHNT and YENEEA. Trimming at V came to 3 bases and at J to 5 bases, leaving 6 bases not matched to a gene. The CDR3 extends over 15 amino acids. The CDR3 here is CASSFTGAWTGELFF. CDR3 sequence (DNA): TGTGCCAGCAGCTTTACAGGGGCATGGACCGGGGAGCTGTTTTTT.

This clone was seen just once. The chain uses TRBV2 and TRBJ2-7, with D uncertain. The CDR3 is 13 residues long. CDR1 is SNHLY, CDR2 FYNNEI, per germline. V shed 6 bases and J shed 3 bases, with 12 bases lying between them. The CDR3 nucleotides read TGTGCCAGCAGCCCCAACAACATCTACGAGCAGTACTTC. Its protein is CASSPNNIYEQYF.

This clone was seen just once. V is TRBV19 and J is TRBJ2-7; 8 bases fit TRBD1. Per germline, CDR1 LNHDA and CDR2 SQIVND (reference sequence). CDR3 length equals 13 residues. V shed 8 bases, J shed 2 bases, and the junction held 5 bases outside the gene matches. In DNA form, the CDR3 reads TGTGCCAGTCAAGGACAGGGTCCCTACGAGCAGTACTTC. Protein sequence: CASQGQGPYEQYF.

This clone was observed a single time. The chain has TRBV9 and TRBJ1-3; tentatively, D is TRBD1 (5 bases). Trimming removed 5 bases at V and 4 bases at J, with 13 bases between. The CDR3 covers 14 residues. Per germline, CDR1 SGDLS and CDR2 YYNGEE. The CDR3 is CASSQQVIGNTIYF. CDR3 DNA: TGTGCCAGCAGTCAACAGGTTATAGGAAACACCATATATTTT.

The V and J genes are TRBV9 and TRBJ2-2; 7 nucleotides agree with TRBD2. The germline V gene has CDR1 SGDLS and CDR2 YYNGEE. The CDR3 loop spans 15 amino acids. Losses at the gene ends were 7 bases for V and 1 base for J; bases not matched to a gene: 7. DNA for the CDR3: TGTGCCAGCGGGCTAGCGGCGATGAACACCGGGGAGCTGTTTTTT. The encoded protein is CASGLAAMNTGELFF.

The genes are TRBV9 and TRBJ1-2; 9 bases align to TRBD1. This CDR3 has 19 residues. Per germline, CDR1 SGDLS and CDR2 YYNGEE. J lost 2 bases, V lost 1 base, and 15 bases had no gene match. The CDR3 loop reads CASSVMSGQGPVTNYGYTF. The CDR3 DNA reads TGTGCCAGCAGCGTAATGTCCGGACAGGGGCCCGTGACAAACTATGGCTACACCTTC.

The J gene is TRBJ2-5, the V gene TRBV5-5; TRBD2 might be the D (6 bases). This CDR3 is 14 amino acids long. V lost 2 bases, J lost 2 bases, and 10 bases lay in between. CDR1 SGHKS and CDR2 YYEKEE come from the germline V gene (reference sequence). CDR3 bases: TGTGCCAGCAGCTTTATGGGGACTCAAGAGACCCAGTACTTC. It is translated as CASSFMGTQETQYF.

This rearrangement joins TRBV9 to TRBJ1-1; no clear D gene. V lost 4 bases, J lost 0 bases, and 10 bases lay in between. Germline CDR1 reads SGDLS; CDR2 reads YYNGEE. The CDR3 consists of 14 residues. CDR3 sequence reads: CASSPETVNTEAFF. The CDR3 region has the DNA TGTGCCAGCAGCCCGGAGACGGTGAACACTGAAGCTTTCTTT. Using reference TRBV9 and TRBJ1-1 for the parts outside the CDR3, the full variable domain is DSGVTQTPKHLITATGQRVTLRCSPRSGDLSVYWYQQSLDQGLQFLIQYYNGEERAKGNILERFSAQQFPDLHSELNLSSLELGDSALYFCASSPETVNTEAFFGQGTRLTVV.

The V call is TRBV5-6, the J call TRBJ1-1; D remains unclear. Germline loops: CDR1 SGHDT, CDR2 YYEEEE. V gave up 5 bases and J gave up 3 bases, with 17 bases separating them. There are 15 residues in the CDR3. The CDR3 sequence is CASRGDAGLYTEAFF. CDR3 DNA sequence: TGTGCCAGCAGGGGAGATGCAGGACTTTACACTGAAGCTTTCTTT.

The chain links TRBV21-1 to TRBJ1-5; the D call TRBD1 from the table was never checked on the DNA. TRBV21-1 is reported as a pseudogene. The CDR3 runs to 16 residues. Written as DNA, the CDR3 is TGTGCCAGCAGCACTCTCACAGGGAATCAAGATCAGCCCCAGCATTTT. Protein: CASSTLTGNQDQPQHF.

The chain couples TRBV18 to TRBJ2-5; the D is unclear. Trimming shortened V by 2 bases and J by 3 bases, and 13 bases separated the two germline ends. Germline CDR1 and CDR2: KGHSH and LQKENI. CDR3 length: 15 residues. CDR3 protein: CASSPIAGLEETQYF. CDR3 sequence (DNA): TGTGCCAGCTCACCAATCGCTGGGCTGGAAGAGACCCAGTACTTC.

The rearrangement links TRBV27 to TRBJ2-1, with TRBD2 matching over 7 bases. Germline values: CDR1 MNHEY, CDR2 SMNVEV (reference sequence). The CDR3 is 16 residues long. V shed 0 bases and J 4 bases; nucleotides not matched to a gene: 6. The CDR3 loop is CASSLSSRDYYNEQFF. The CDR3 DNA reads as TGTGCCAGCAGTTTATCTTCCCGGGACTATTACAATGAGCAGTTCTTC.

The genes are TRBV5-5 and TRBJ1-2; 10 nucleotides match TRBD1. The CDR3 contains 14 residues. Germline trimming cut 4 bases from V and 5 bases from J; bases unmatched to any gene: 5. From germline, CDR1 is SGHKS and CDR2 YYEKEE (reference sequence). CDR3 amino acids: CASSLDRGQYGYTF. In DNA, the CDR3 is TGTGCCAGCAGCCTTGACAGGGGGCAATATGGCTACACCTTC.